Listed here are 31 T cell receptor beta chains from one sample, sequenced in a study of PD-L1 blockade in urothelial cancer. The time point denotes: pretreatment peripheral blood. TCRdb keeps only in-frame clones here, not all; method: immunoSEQ multiplex PCR. The data show 45,000 to 65,000 clones, around 86% seen once. Sample: PBMCs, taken around atezolizumab (anti-PD-L1) treatment. The origin of the receptors is an older man with urothelial cancer.

This clone was observed once. This chain uses TRBV5-1 with TRBJ2-7; 10 positions match TRBD2. This CDR3 is built from 15 residues. V shed 1 base and J 2 bases; nucleotides not matched to a gene: 3. Germline V gives CDR1 SGHRS, CDR2 YFSETQ. The CDR3 DNA reads TGCGCCAGCAGCTTGCTAGCGGGAGCGACCTACGAGCAGTACTTC. Its translation is CASSLLAGATYEQYF.

A single count supports this clone. The rearrangement joins TRBV7-9 to TRBJ1-5; D possibly corresponds to TRBD1 (6 bases). Trimming shortened V by 6 bases and J by 1 base, and 13 bases separated the two germline ends. Germline V lookup: CDR1 SEHNR, CDR2 FQNEAQ (reference sequence). The CDR3 totals 15 residues. In DNA, the CDR3 is TGTGCCAGCAGACAGCCCGACAGGAGCAATCAGCCCCAGCATTTT. It encodes CASRQPDRSNQPQHF.

The gene calls are TRBV4-1 and TRBJ1-5, with D tentatively TRBD1 (5 bases). Trimming shortened V by 0 bases and J by 6 bases, and 15 bases separated the two germline ends. Germline CDR1 reads MGHRA; CDR2 reads YSYEKL. CDR3 length: 16 residues. CDR3 in amino acids: CASSQDPSGNGQPQHF. CDR3 nucleotides: TGCGCCAGCAGCCAAGATCCCTCAGGGAATGGTCAGCCCCAGCATTTT.

The chain carries TRBV11-3 and TRBJ2-7, with 9 bases that match TRBD2. Per the germline V gene, CDR1 is SGHNT and CDR2 is YENEEA. The length of the CDR3 is 12 residues. The ends lost 4 bases at V and 7 bases at J; junction bases unmatched: 2. The CDR3 spells CASSSGLAEQYF. The CDR3 DNA reads TGTGCCAGCAGCTCCGGACTAGCGGAGCAGTACTTC.

This chain links TRBV6-1 with TRBJ1-5, with D unclear. V lost 5 bases and J 2 bases, leaving 10 bases between the germline ends. Germline V gene data show CDR1 as MNHNS and CDR2 as SASEGT. The CDR3 spans 14 residues. CDR3 in DNA: TGTGCCAGCAGTTTCGCGACTGGCAATCAGCCCCAGCATTTT. Translation: CASSFATGNQPQHF.

V and J are TRBV7-2 and TRBJ2-7; 7 positions match TRBD2. Trimming removed 5 bases from V and 3 bases from J; junction bases left unmatched: 7. Germline V gene sequence: CDR1 SGHTA, CDR2 FQGNSA. This CDR3 has 14 residues. The CDR3 sequence: CASSKTSTHYEQYF. The CDR3 nucleotides read TGTGCCAGCAGCAAGACTAGCACTCACTACGAGCAGTACTTC.

The chain recombines TRBV9 with TRBJ2-1, with D uncertain. CDR3 length: 14 amino acids. Germline loops: CDR1 SGDLS, CDR2 YYNGEE. The V and J ends lost 5 bases and 2 bases respectively, with 11 bases between them. The CDR3 spells CASSSGTTYNEQFF. As DNA, the CDR3 is TGTGCCAGCAGTAGTGGTACTACCTACAATGAGCAGTTCTTC.

In nucleotides, the CDR3 is TGTGCCAGCAGTTTAGCGACTAGCGGGGGCCGGGAGACCCAGTACTTC. Its translation is CASSLATSGGRETQYF. The gene calls are TRBV28 and TRBJ2-5; 12 bases match TRBD2. The CDR3 covers 16 residues. Trimming took 2 bases from V and 5 from J; bases not matched to a gene: 6. Germline assignment: CDR1 MDHEN and CDR2 SYDVKM.

As DNA, the CDR3 is TGTGCCAGCAGTCGTAACTCTGACTCTGGAAACACCATATATTTT. This encodes CASSRNSDSGNTIYF. This sequence joins TRBV5-4 and TRBJ1-3; D unclear. The CDR3 totals 15 residues. Germline CDR1 reads SGHNT; CDR2 reads YYREEE (reference sequence). V lost 5 bases and J 0 bases, leaving 12 bases between the germline ends. Full variable domain (remainder filled in from reference TRBV5-4 and TRBJ1-3): ETGVTQSPTHLIKTRGQQVTLRCSSQSGHNTVSWYQQALGQGPQFIFQYYREEENGRGNFPPRFSGLQFPNYSSELNVNALELDDSALYLCASSRNSDSGNTIYFGEGSWLTVV.

The rearrangement uses TRBV7-8 and TRBJ1-2; 7 positions agree with TRBD1. Germline CDR1 reads SGHVS; CDR2 reads FQNEAQ. The length of the CDR3 is 17 residues. The V gene end was trimmed by 4 bases and the J gene end by 3 bases; junction bases not matched to a gene: 14. Written as DNA, the CDR3 is TGTGCCAGCAGCTCCTGGACAGGCTACTCGGGGGACTATGGCTACACCTTC. This gives the protein CASSSWTGYSGDYGYTF.

The chain joins TRBV14 to TRBJ1-1, with D perhaps TRBD1 (6 bases). V was shortened by 3 bases and J by 0 bases, with 14 bases between the two germline ends. The CDR3 spans 16 residues. Germline V CDR1 and CDR2: SGHDN, FVKESK. In DNA form, the CDR3 reads TGTGCCAGCAGCCATAAACAGGGTTCGGTGAACACTGAAGCTTTCTTT. This encodes CASSHKQGSVNTEAFF. Full variable domain (missing parts from reference TRBV14 and TRBJ1-1): EAGVTQFPSHSVIEKGQTVTLRCDPISGHDNLYWYRRVMGKEIKFLLHFVKESKQDESGMPNNRFLAERTGGTYSTLKVQPAELEDSGVYFCASSHKQGSVNTEAFFGQGTRLTVV.

The V call is TRBV10-3, the J call TRBJ2-1; the match to TRBD2 covers 10 bases. With V trimmed by 6 bases and J by 8 bases, 7 bases remained unmatched. CDR1 ENHRY and CDR2 SYGVKD come from the germline V gene. The CDR3 has 14 residues. CDR3 protein: CAIRASGRADEQFF. DNA for the CDR3: TGTGCCATCAGGGCAAGCGGGAGGGCCGATGAGCAGTTCTTC.

The chain carries TRBV10-3 and TRBJ1-5; perhaps TRBD1 as D (5 bases). Trimming shortened V by 6 bases and J by 4 bases, and 10 bases separated the two germline ends. Germline V CDR1 and CDR2: ENHRY, SYGVKD. CDR3 size: 13 residues. The CDR3 here is CAIRDNSNQPQHF. For the CDR3, the DNA is TGTGCCATCAGGGACAACTCTAATCAGCCCCAGCATTTT.

This sequence joins TRBV18 and TRBJ1-5; 7 nucleotides align to TRBD1. The CDR3 is 16 amino acids. Trimming removed 6 bases from V and 3 bases from J; junction bases left unmatched: 11. CDR1 is KGHSH and CDR2 is LQKENI in the germline V gene. The CDR3 loop is CASSQGTVYNNQPQHF. As DNA, the CDR3 is TGTGCCAGCTCCCAAGGGACAGTCTATAACAATCAGCCCCAGCATTTT.

The chain employs TRBV11-2 and TRBJ2-2; D is uncertain. Germline CDR1 SGHAT, CDR2 FQNNGV. There are 15 residues in the CDR3. V lost 8 bases and J 1 base, leaving 14 bases between the germline ends. The CDR3 nucleotides read TGTGCCAGCCCAGAAGTACGGGTGAACACCGGGGAGCTGTTTTTT. This sequence encodes CASPEVRVNTGELFF.

The J gene is TRBJ1-5, the V gene TRBV6-1; D remains ambiguous. The CDR3 consists of 14 residues. With 4 bases removed from V and 1 base from J, the gap between germline ends came to 8 bases. Germline V gene sequence: CDR1 MNHNS, CDR2 SASEGT. The CDR3 loop is CASSVAESNQPQHF. CDR3 nucleotides: TGTGCCAGCAGTGTTGCGGAGAGCAATCAGCCCCAGCATTTT.

This chain uses TRBV4-1 with TRBJ2-1, with D hard to call. This CDR3 has 14 residues. V shed 0 bases and J shed 7 bases, with 10 bases lying between them. The germline gives CDR1 MGHRA, CDR2 YSYEKL. For the CDR3, the DNA is TGCGCCAGCAGCCAAGATTTGACAACTAATGAGCAGTTCTTC. This sequence encodes CASSQDLTTNEQFF.

The chain joins TRBV29-1 to TRBJ2-7, with D possibly matching TRBD1 (5 bases). The CDR3 sequence is 11 residues long. The V and J ends lost 4 bases and 6 bases respectively, with 10 bases between them. Germline assignment: CDR1 SQVTM and CDR2 ANQGSEA. CDR3 nucleotides: TGCAGCGTTGCGGCAGGGCGCGAGCAGTACTTC. This codes for CSVAAGREQYF.

The chain joins TRBV10-3 to TRBJ2-7, with TRBD1 matching over 9 bases. This CDR3 is built from 17 residues. From germline, CDR1 is ENHRY and CDR2 SYGVKD. The V gene end was trimmed by 6 bases and the J gene end by 0 bases; junction bases not matched to a gene: 12. The chain's CDR3 is CAIRGNPTGQGSYEQYF. The CDR3 region has the DNA TGTGCCATCAGAGGTAACCCCACGGGACAGGGCTCCTACGAGCAGTACTTC.

V gene TRBV5-1 combines with J gene TRBJ2-7; D may be TRBD2 (6 bases). V lost 0 bases and J 0 bases, leaving 10 bases between the germline ends. The length of the CDR3 is 15 residues. Per the germline V gene, CDR1 is SGHRS and CDR2 is YFSETQ. The CDR3 region is CASSLVSGSSYEQYF. CDR3 nucleotides: TGCGCCAGCAGCTTGGTTAGCGGTAGCTCCTACGAGCAGTACTTC.

The chain combines TRBV2 with TRBJ2-5; 8 bases line up with TRBD1. After removal of 6 bases from V and 7 bases from J, the junction contained 13 bases not matched to a gene. This CDR3 has 15 amino acids. Germline V lookup: CDR1 SNHLY, CDR2 FYNNEI. CDR3 coding DNA: TGTGCCAGCAGGGGGGGCCGACAGGGGTATGGGACCCAGTACTTC. Its translation: CASRGGRQGYGTQYF.

The chain is built from TRBV9 and TRBJ2-5, with 9 bases matching TRBD1. The V and J ends lost 0 bases and 5 bases, in that order; junction bases with no gene match: 5. The length of the CDR3 is 15 residues. Germline V lookup: CDR1 SGDLS, CDR2 YYNGEE. The CDR3 loop is CASSVERDRVETQYF. CDR3 sequence (DNA): TGTGCCAGCAGCGTAGAGAGGGACAGGGTTGAGACCCAGTACTTC.

V and J are TRBV19 and TRBJ2-7; perhaps TRBD2 as D (6 bases). V lost 4 bases to trimming and J lost 5 bases, with 18 bases between them. CDR1 is LNHDA and CDR2 is SQIVND in the germline V gene (reference sequence). The CDR3 has 15 residues. The CDR3 sequence: CASSRRVGVVDEQYF. CDR3 bases: TGTGCCAGTAGTAGGAGGGTGGGGGTTGTGGACGAGCAGTACTTC.

The V gene is TRBV10-3, the J gene TRBJ1-2; D gene unclear. Germline CDR1 ENHRY, CDR2 SYGVKD. The length of the CDR3 is 13 residues. V was shortened by 2 bases and J by 2 bases, with 6 bases between the two germline ends. The CDR3 spells CAISEAENYGYTF. CDR3 DNA: TGTGCCATCAGTGAGGCAGAAAACTATGGCTACACCTTC.

The V gene is TRBV27, the J gene TRBJ1-5; perhaps TRBD1 as D (6 bases). Trimming stripped 6 bases from V and 9 bases from J, with 24 bases between. In germline, CDR1 is MNHEY, CDR2 SMNVEV (reference sequence). The CDR3 totals 16 residues. The CDR3 loop reads CASRPGSTGAGGPQHF. The CDR3 nucleotides read TGTGCCAGCAGGCCTGGCAGTACGGGGGCGGGGGGGCCCCAGCATTTT.

This clone turned up a few times. The genes are TRBV12-1 and TRBJ2-1; the D call TRBD1 from the table was never checked on the DNA. TRBV12-1 is listed as a pseudogene. The CDR3 consists of 18 residues. The CDR3 nucleotides are TGTGCCAGCAGCCCGACACCGCTACAGACACGGTTTCGCAATGAGCAGTTCTTC. This translates into CASSPTPLQTRFRNEQFF.

In its sample, this clone was seen once. J is TRBJ1-1 and V is TRBV5-1, with a tentative D call TRBD1 (6 bases). The CDR3 runs to 14 residues. The ends were cut back, 4 bases at V and 5 bases at J, with 15 bases in the middle. Per germline, CDR1 SGHRS and CDR2 YFSETQ. The CDR3 DNA sequence: TGCGCCAGCAGCCTGCAGGGGAAGGAAACTGAAGCTTTCTTT. Translated, it gives CASSLQGKETEAFF.

The chain joins TRBV19 to TRBJ1-1; 8 bases line up with TRBD1. The V gene end was trimmed by 5 bases and the J gene end by 3 bases; junction bases not matched to a gene: 2. Germline assignment: CDR1 LNHDA and CDR2 SQIVND (reference sequence). This CDR3 comprises 13 residues. CDR3 coding DNA: TGTGCCAGTAGTCGGACAGGGTACACTGAAGCTTTCTTT. Its protein product is CASSRTGYTEAFF.

V gene TRBV28 combines with J gene TRBJ1-1; D remains ambiguous. The germline V gene has CDR1 MDHEN and CDR2 SYDVKM. The CDR3 sequence is 11 residues long. V lost 4 bases and J 6 bases, leaving 6 bases between the germline ends. The CDR3 DNA reads as TGTGCCAGCAGTTCTTTGTCTGAAGCTTTCTTT. Protein product: CASSSLSEAFF. The full variable domain, with the rest looked up from reference TRBV28 and TRBJ1-1, is DVKVTQSSRYLVKRTGEKVFLECVQDMDHENMFWYRQDPGLGLRLIYFSYDVKMKEKGDIPEGYSVSREKKERFSLILESASTNQTSMYLCASSSLSEAFFGQGTRLTVV.

The chain carries TRBV19 and TRBJ2-7, with 9 bases lining up with TRBD1. After removal of 5 bases from V and 3 bases from J, the junction contained 2 bases not matched to a gene. The CDR3 sequence is 13 residues long. Germline CDR1 and CDR2: LNHDA and SQIVND (reference sequence). This chain's CDR3 is CASSETGGYEQYF. Here the CDR3 DNA reads TGTGCCAGTAGTGAGACAGGGGGCTACGAGCAGTACTTC.

The rearrangement joins TRBV18 to TRBJ2-2; D is unclear. Germline lookup yields CDR1 KGHSH and CDR2 LQKENI. The CDR3 extends over 15 amino acids. With 3 bases removed from V and 4 bases from J, the gap between germline ends came to 12 bases. CDR3 loop: CASSPPAGSTGELFF. The CDR3 bases are TGTGCCAGCTCACCGCCCGCAGGAAGCACCGGGGAGCTGTTTTTT.